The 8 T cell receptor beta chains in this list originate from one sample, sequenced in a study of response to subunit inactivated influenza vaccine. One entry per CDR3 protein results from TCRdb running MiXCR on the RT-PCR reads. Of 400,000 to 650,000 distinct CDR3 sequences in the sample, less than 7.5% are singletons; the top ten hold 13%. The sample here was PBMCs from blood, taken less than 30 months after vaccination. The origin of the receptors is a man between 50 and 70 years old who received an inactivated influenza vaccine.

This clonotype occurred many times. The CDR3 region is CASSQGRRETQYF. The CDR3 DNA reads TGCGCCAGCAGCCAAGGGCGGAGAGAGACCCAGTACTTC. V and J are TRBV4-3 and TRBJ2-5; the D is unclear. From germline, CDR1 is LGHNA and CDR2 YSLEER. There are 13 residues in the CDR3. V lost 1 base and J lost 4, with 7 bases in between.

In nucleotides, the CDR3 is TGTGCCAGCAGCTTGGGTGGTTTCAGAGAGACCCAGTACTTC. Protein product: CASSLGGFRETQYF. The chain carries TRBV5-6 and TRBJ2-5, with no clear D. The CDR3 length is 14 residues. The V gene lost 0 bases and the J gene lost 4 bases, with 10 bases spanning the gap. Germline loops: CDR1 SGHDT, CDR2 YYEEEE.

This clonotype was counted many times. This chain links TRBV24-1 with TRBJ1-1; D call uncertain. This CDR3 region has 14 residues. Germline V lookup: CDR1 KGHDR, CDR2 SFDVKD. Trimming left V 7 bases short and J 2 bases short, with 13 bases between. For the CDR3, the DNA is TGTGCCACCAGCCCGGACGGAACTAACACTGAAGCTTTCTTT. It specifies CATSPDGTNTEAFF.

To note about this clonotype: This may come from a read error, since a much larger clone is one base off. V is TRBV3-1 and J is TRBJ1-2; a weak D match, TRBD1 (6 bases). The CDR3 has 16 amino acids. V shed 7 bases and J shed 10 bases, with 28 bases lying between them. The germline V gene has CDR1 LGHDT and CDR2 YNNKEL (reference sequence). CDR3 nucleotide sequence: TGTGCCAGCACCACCAGCATTTTAACAGGGAGAAATGACTACACCTTC. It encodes CASTTSILTGRNDYTF.

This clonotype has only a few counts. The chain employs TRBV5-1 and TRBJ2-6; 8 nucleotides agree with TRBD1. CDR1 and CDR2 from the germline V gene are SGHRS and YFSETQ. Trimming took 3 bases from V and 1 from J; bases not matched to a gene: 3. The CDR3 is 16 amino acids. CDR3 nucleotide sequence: TGCGCCAGCAGCTCTGACAGGGGATCTGGGGCCAACGTCCTGACTTTC. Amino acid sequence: CASSSDRGSGANVLTF.

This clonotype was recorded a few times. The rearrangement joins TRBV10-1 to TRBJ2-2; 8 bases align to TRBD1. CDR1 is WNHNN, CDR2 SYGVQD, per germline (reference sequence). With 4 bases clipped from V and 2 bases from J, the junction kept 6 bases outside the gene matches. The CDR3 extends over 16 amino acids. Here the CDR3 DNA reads TGCGCCAGCAGTGGGACCGGACAGGGAAACACCGGGGAGCTGTTTTTT. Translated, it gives CASSGTGQGNTGELFF.

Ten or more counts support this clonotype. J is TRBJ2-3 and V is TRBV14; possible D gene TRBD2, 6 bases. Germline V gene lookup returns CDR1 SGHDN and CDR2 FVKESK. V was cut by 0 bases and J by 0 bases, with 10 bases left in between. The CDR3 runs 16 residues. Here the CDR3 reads CASSQDPGVSTDTQYF. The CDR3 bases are TGTGCCAGCAGCCAAGACCCGGGAGTTAGCACAGATACGCAGTATTTT.

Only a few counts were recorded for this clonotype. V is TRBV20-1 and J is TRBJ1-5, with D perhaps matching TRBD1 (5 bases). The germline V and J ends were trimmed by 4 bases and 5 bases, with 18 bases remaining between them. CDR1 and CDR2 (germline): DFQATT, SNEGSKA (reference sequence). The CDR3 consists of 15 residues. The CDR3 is CSANSWGGKDQPQHF. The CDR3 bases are TGCAGTGCTAACTCATGGGGGGGGAAGGATCAGCCCCAGCATTTT.